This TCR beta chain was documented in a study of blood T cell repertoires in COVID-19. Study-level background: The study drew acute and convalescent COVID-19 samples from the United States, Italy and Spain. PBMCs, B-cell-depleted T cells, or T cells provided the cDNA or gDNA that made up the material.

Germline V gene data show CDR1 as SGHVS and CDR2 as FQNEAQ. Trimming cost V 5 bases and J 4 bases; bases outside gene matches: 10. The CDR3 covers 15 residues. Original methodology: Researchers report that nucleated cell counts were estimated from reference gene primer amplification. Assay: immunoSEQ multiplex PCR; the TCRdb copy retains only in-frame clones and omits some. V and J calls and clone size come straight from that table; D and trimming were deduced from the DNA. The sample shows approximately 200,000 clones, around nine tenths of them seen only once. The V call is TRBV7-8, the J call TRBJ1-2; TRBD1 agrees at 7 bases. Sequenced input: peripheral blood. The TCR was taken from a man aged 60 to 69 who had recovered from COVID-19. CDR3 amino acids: CASSRDREIAYGYTF. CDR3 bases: TGTGCCAGCAGCCGAGACAGGGAGATTGCCTATGGCTACACCTTC.